Listed here are 30 T cell receptor beta chains from one sample, sequenced in a study of naive and memory T cell subsets (dated by TCRdb to between 2016 and 2019). Study-level results and caveats: A few larger clonotypes were found in naive repertoires, especially CD8, and these larger clonotypes were possibly memory cells re-expressing CD45RA.

The antigens these receptors bind are not known. The library was generated by UMI-ligation and nested PCR. The instrument was an Illumina MiSeq. To cover both TRBC1 and TRBC2, the beta constant-region primer consisted of an equimolar mix of two oligonucleotides. The ligated cDNA went through four rounds of PCR with nested alpha and beta constant-region primers together with the SP2 primer. TCRdb redid the processing of the public reads, applying fastp at Q25 and MiXCR, and retained in-frame beta chains. Duplicate CDR3 protein sequences are folded into a single record with the most common DNA and genes. Across this sample there are around 140,000 distinct CDR3 sequences, with approximately 21% seen only once. The ten biggest clones cover 0.6% to 0.7% of the sample. Sample: naive CD8+ T cells from blood. The cell subset or site label, as the study defines it: naive T cells, CD45RA high CD27+. These TCRs come from a human donor in good health.

The CDR3 region is CAWYASGSSAFDGFF. CDR3 nucleotide sequence: TGTGCCTGGTATGCTAGCGGGAGTTCGGCTTTTGATGGGTTCTTC. V is TRBV30 and J is TRBJ2-1, with TRBD2 matching 10 bases. Germline CDR1 GTSNPN, CDR2 SVGIG (reference sequence). Trimming cost V 5 bases and J 15 bases; bases outside gene matches: 19. The CDR3 covers 15 residues.

This clonotype was detected a few times. The chain carries TRBV7-9 and TRBJ1-1; the D is unclear. Deletions cut 5 bases from V and 7 bases from J, with 11 bases between. Germline CDR1 SEHNR, CDR2 FQNEAQ (reference sequence). CDR3 length equals 12 residues. CDR3 in amino acids: CASSQSPGEAFF. The CDR3 DNA is TGTGCCAGCAGCCAGAGCCCCGGTGAAGCTTTCTTT.

This chain uses TRBV11-3 with TRBJ2-5; TRBD2 matches at 10 bases. The CDR3 consists of 14 residues. With V trimmed by 5 bases and J by 5 bases, 5 bases remained unmatched. The germline CDR1 and CDR2 sequences are SGHNT and YENEEA. As DNA, the CDR3 is TGTGCCAGCAGCCCACAGACTAGCGGGGAGACCCAGTACTTC. As protein: CASSPQTSGETQYF.

The gene calls are TRBV6-5 and TRBJ1-1; D call uncertain. From germline, CDR1 is MNHEY and CDR2 SVGAGI. V was trimmed by 2 bases and J by 1 base, leaving 5 bases between them. This CDR3 spans 13 amino acids. Here the CDR3 reads CASSYNRNTEAFF. CDR3 coding DNA: TGTGCCAGCAGTTACAACAGGAACACTGAAGCTTTCTTT.

The V gene is TRBV7-9, the J gene TRBJ2-7; no clear D. This CDR3 has 14 amino acids. V was pared by 7 bases and J by 0 bases, with 13 bases between. Germline V gene lookup returns CDR1 SEHNR and CDR2 FQNEAQ (reference sequence). The CDR3 DNA reads as TGTGCCAGCACCACAAAACGCGACTCCTACGAGCAGTACTTC. It codes for CASTTKRDSYEQYF.

This clonotype was picked up a small number of times. CDR3 DNA sequence: TGCAGCGTTGAAGAGTCTGGACTACAAGACAGTGAGCAGTTCTTC. Its translation is CSVEESGLQDSEQFF. This chain uses TRBV29-1 with TRBJ2-1; D possibly corresponds to TRBD2 (6 bases). The V end was cut by 0 bases, the J end by 9 bases, with 18 bases between. CDR3 length: 15 amino acids. Germline V gene lookup returns CDR1 SQVTM and CDR2 ANQGSEA.

The V gene is TRBV29-1, the J gene TRBJ2-2, with 7 bases identical to TRBD2. Germline V gene lookup returns CDR1 SQVTM and CDR2 ANQGSEA. CDR3 length: 14 amino acids. Losses at the gene ends were 2 bases for V and 2 bases for J; bases not matched to a gene: 2. The CDR3 here is CSVELAANTGELFF. CDR3 bases: TGCAGCGTTGAACTAGCGGCAAACACCGGGGAGCTGTTTTTT.

The chain combines TRBV28 with TRBJ2-1, with D possibly matching TRBD2 (6 bases). CDR3 size: 12 residues. Germline V gene lookup returns CDR1 MDHEN and CDR2 SYDVKM. Trimming removed 5 bases at V and 9 bases at J, with 11 bases between. CDR3 sequence (DNA): TGTGCCAGCAGTCCTACTAGCACTGAGCAGTTCTTC. This sequence encodes CASSPTSTEQFF.

This clonotype has a handful of counts. The genes are TRBV20-1 and TRBJ2-3, with unresolved D. Trimming removed 3 bases from V and 2 bases from J, with 9 bases in between. This CDR3 contains 13 residues. From germline, CDR1 is DFQATT and CDR2 SNEGSKA (reference sequence). The CDR3 sequence: CSASVGHTDTQYF. For the CDR3, the DNA is TGCAGTGCTAGTGTTGGGCACACAGATACGCAGTATTTT.

This clonotype turned up a few times. V usage is TRBV20-1 and J usage is TRBJ2-7, with 10 nucleotides matching TRBD1. Germline V lookup: CDR1 DFQATT, CDR2 SNEGSKA (reference sequence). J lost 3 bases, V lost 2 bases, and 7 bases had no gene match. This CDR3 has 15 residues. In DNA, the CDR3 is TGCAGTGCTAGATTTGGGGACAGGGGACGCTACGAGCAGTACTTC. Translated: CSARFGDRGRYEQYF.

The V gene is TRBV14, the J gene TRBJ1-1; 8 nucleotides agree with TRBD1. Germline values: CDR1 SGHDN, CDR2 FVKESK. J lost 7 bases, V lost 3 bases, and 4 bases had no gene match. This CDR3 contains 13 residues. The CDR3 region is CASSHRTGREAFF. The CDR3 coding sequence is TGTGCCAGCAGCCATCGGACAGGGCGTGAAGCTTTCTTT.

The CDR3 protein is CASALGDTGELFF. DNA for the CDR3: TGTGCCAGCGCCCTCGGGGACACCGGGGAGCTGTTTTTT. J is TRBJ2-2 and V is TRBV9, with D possibly TRBD2 on 5 matching bases. V lost 7 bases to trimming and J lost 3 bases, with 10 bases between them. The germline V gene encodes CDR1 SGDLS and CDR2 YYNGEE. CDR3 size: 13 residues.

Ten or more counts support this clonotype. The chain joins TRBV5-4 to TRBJ2-2; the D is unclear. The CDR3 runs 13 residues. V was trimmed by 1 base and J by 3 bases, leaving 4 bases between them. Germline assignment: CDR1 SGHNT and CDR2 YYREEE (reference sequence). CDR3 residues: CASSLTDTGELFF. CDR3 DNA: TGTGCCAGCAGCTTGACTGACACCGGGGAGCTGTTTTTT.

The chain employs TRBV9 and TRBJ2-7; D gene unclear. The CDR3 sequence is 15 residues long. V was shortened by 0 bases and J by 2 bases, with 12 bases between the two germline ends. Germline assignment: CDR1 SGDLS and CDR2 YYNGEE. The CDR3: CASSVGEDNTYEQYF. Here the CDR3 DNA reads TGTGCCAGCAGCGTAGGTGAAGACAACACCTACGAGCAGTACTTC. The full variable domain, its missing parts supplied by reference TRBV9 and TRBJ2-7, is DSGVTQTPKHLITATGQRVTLRCSPRSGDLSVYWYQQSLDQGLQFLIQYYNGEERAKGNILERFSAQQFPDLHSELNLSSLELGDSALYFCASSVGEDNTYEQYFGPGTRLTVT.

This chain links TRBV25-1 with TRBJ2-7; 10 nucleotides align to TRBD2. The CDR3 is 15 amino acids. Trimming took 7 bases from V and 0 from J; bases not matched to a gene: 6. CDR1 MGHDK and CDR2 SYGVNS come from the germline V gene. The CDR3 nucleotides read TGTGCCAGCATCTCGTCTAGCGGGAGCTCCTACGAGCAGTACTTC. Amino acids: CASISSSGSSYEQYF.

V and J are TRBV15 and TRBJ2-1; D not resolved. V was shortened by 5 bases and J by 0 bases, with 11 bases between the two germline ends. The CDR3 loop spans 15 amino acids. Germline V gene sequence: CDR1 LNHNV, CDR2 YYDKDF (reference sequence). The CDR3 spells CATSGWSDSYNEQFF. In nucleotides, the CDR3 is TGTGCCACCAGCGGTTGGTCAGACTCCTACAATGAGCAGTTCTTC.

The chain recombines TRBV25-1 with TRBJ2-1; 10 bases line up with TRBD1. The germline V gene encodes CDR1 MGHDK and CDR2 SYGVNS. V dropped 9 bases and J dropped 5; count of bases not matched to a gene: 4. The CDR3 has 13 residues. CDR3 sequence: CARGTGVDNEQFF. CDR3 DNA sequence: TGTGCCAGAGGGACAGGGGTCGACAATGAGCAGTTCTTC.

The sample holds a few counts of this clonotype. This sequence joins TRBV10-3 and TRBJ2-1; 8 nucleotides line up with TRBD2. Germline values: CDR1 ENHRY, CDR2 SYGVKD. J gave up 4 bases and V 0 bases, and 2 bases lay outside the gene matches. This CDR3 is 15 amino acids long. The CDR3 DNA reads TGTGCCATCAGTGAGTCCAGCGGGGGATACAATGAGCAGTTCTTC. Translated: CAISESSGGYNEQFF.

CDR3 sequence reads: CASSYLAGFYNEQFF. CDR3 sequence (DNA): TGTGCCAGCAGTTACCTAGCGGGATTTTACAATGAGCAGTTCTTC. The V gene is TRBV6-2 or TRBV6-3, the J gene TRBJ2-1, with TRBD2 matching over 9 bases. V dropped 2 bases and J dropped 4; count of bases not matched to a gene: 3. The CDR3 covers 15 residues. Germline assignment: CDR1 MNHEY and CDR2 SVGEGT.

The chain links TRBV6-5 to TRBJ2-7, with 9 bases identical to TRBD2. Germline V lookup: CDR1 MNHEY, CDR2 SVGAGI. The V and J ends lost 6 bases and 0 bases, in that order; junction bases with no gene match: 9. The CDR3 runs to 16 residues. The DNA of the CDR3 is TGTGCCAGCAGATTAATAGCGGGAGCTACCTCCTACGAGCAGTACTTC. Encoded protein: CASRLIAGATSYEQYF.

This clonotype has just a few counts. The chain uses TRBV15 and TRBJ2-4; unclear D gene. CDR1 is LNHNV and CDR2 is YYDKDF in the germline V gene (reference sequence). Between the trimmed V and J ends, which lost 0 bases and 7 bases, there was a span of 7 bases. The CDR3 is 13 amino acids. The CDR3 DNA reads TGTGCCACCAGCAGAGATTCGAGGAACATTCAGTACTTC. Protein product: CATSRDSRNIQYF.

This clonotype was recorded a few times. The rearrangement uses TRBV14 and TRBJ2-1; no clear D. Per the germline V gene, CDR1 is SGHDN and CDR2 is FVKESK. The CDR3 has 11 amino acids. Between the trimmed V and J ends, which lost 1 base and 9 bases, there was a span of 4 bases. The CDR3 spells CASSQGSEQFF. CDR3 nucleotides: TGTGCCAGCAGCCAAGGGAGTGAGCAGTTCTTC. Combining the CDR3 with reference TRBV14 and TRBJ2-1 gives the whole variable domain EAGVTQFPSHSVIEKGQTVTLRCDPISGHDNLYWYRRVMGKEIKFLLHFVKESKQDESGMPNNRFLAERTGGTYSTLKVQPAELEDSGVYFCASSQGSEQFFGPGTRLTVL.

This clonotype came up a few times. The V call is TRBV28, the J call TRBJ2-4; the match to TRBD1 covers 8 bases. The CDR3 has 18 residues. Germline loops: CDR1 MDHEN, CDR2 SYDVKM. V lost 8 bases to trimming and J lost 1 base; unmatched junction nucleotides: 16. CDR3 residues: CASETPNWTGRAKNIQYF. The CDR3 nucleotides are TGTGCCAGCGAGACCCCCAATTGGACAGGGAGGGCCAAAAACATTCAGTACTTC.

This clonotype was observed a handful of times. V usage is TRBV13 and J usage is TRBJ2-5; TRBD1 matches 9 bases. V lost 4 bases, J lost 5 bases, and 5 bases stayed unmatched. This CDR3 region has 14 residues. In germline, CDR1 is PRHDT, CDR2 FYEKMQ (reference sequence). CDR3 protein: CASSSQGARETQYF. The CDR3 DNA follows: TGTGCCAGCAGCTCACAGGGGGCTCGGGAGACCCAGTACTTC.

This clonotype was detected a few times. This chain uses TRBV7-6 with TRBJ2-1; D is ambiguous. The germline V gene encodes CDR1 SGHVS and CDR2 FNYEAQ. Trimming removed 3 bases from V and 8 bases from J, with 11 bases in between. CDR3 size: 13 residues. CDR3: CASSFPLGDEQFF. For the CDR3, the DNA is TGTGCCAGCAGCTTCCCTTTAGGCGATGAGCAGTTCTTC.

V gene TRBV2 combines with J gene TRBJ1-1; TRBD1 might be the D (5 bases). CDR3 length equals 17 residues. V gave up 1 base and J gave up 5 bases, with 20 bases separating them. From germline, CDR1 is SNHLY and CDR2 FYNNEI. The DNA for the CDR3 is TGTGCCAGCAGTGAAGAGGGACTAGTGGCAGAAGAGACTGAAGCTTTCTTT. Translating it yields CASSEEGLVAEETEAFF.

The chain carries TRBV12-3 or TRBV12-4 and TRBJ2-2; TRBD2 aligns across 12 bases. The CDR3 runs 18 residues. After removal of 4 bases from V and 4 bases from J, the junction contained 10 bases not matched to a gene. The CDR3 spells CASSSLMTSGRGTGELFF. CDR3 nucleotides: TGTGCCAGCAGTTCATTAATGACTAGCGGGAGAGGCACCGGGGAGCTGTTTTTT.

In its sample, this clonotype was seen many times. The gene calls are TRBV12-3 or TRBV12-4 and TRBJ2-1, with a possible D match to TRBD2 (5 bases). The V gene lost 3 bases and the J gene lost 4 bases, with 7 bases spanning the gap. CDR3 length equals 13 residues. CDR3 in amino acids: CASSFGGYNEQFF. The CDR3 DNA sequence: TGTGCCAGCAGTTTTGGCGGGTACAATGAGCAGTTCTTC.

The chain couples TRBV7-2 to TRBJ2-7, with a tentative D call TRBD2 (5 bases). Germline lookup yields CDR1 SGHTA and CDR2 FQGNSA. CDR3 length equals 15 residues. Trimming took 1 base from V and 2 from J, leaving 12 bases between them. CDR3 region: CASSLGSDGTYEQYF. The CDR3, as DNA: TGTGCCAGCAGCTTAGGCTCGGACGGGACCTACGAGCAGTACTTC.

There are many counts of this clonotype. The chain has TRBV5-1 and TRBJ1-2; tentative D call: TRBD1 (5 bases). CDR3 size: 12 residues. The germline V and J ends were trimmed by 2 bases and 4 bases, with 6 bases remaining between them. The V gene's germline CDR1 is SGHRS and CDR2 YFSETQ. CDR3 residues: CASSFDSYGYTF. For the CDR3, the DNA is TGCGCCAGCAGCTTCGACAGCTATGGCTACACCTTC. The full variable domain, rest sourced from reference TRBV5-1 and TRBJ1-2, is KAGVTQTPRYLIKTRGQQVTLSCSPISGHRSVSWYQQTPGQGLQFLFEYFSETQRNKGNFPGRFSGRQFSNSRSEMNVSTLELGDSALYLCASSFDSYGYTFGSGTRLTVV.